Sequencing of this T cell receptor (beta chain) was carried out in a study of blood T cell repertoires in COVID-19. The repertoire was sequenced with immunoSEQ multiplex PCR; TCRdb's copy has only in-frame clones and lacks some. The profile shows roughly 430,000 clones, approximately 91% of them singletons. V lost 0 bases, J lost 5 bases, and 9 bases stayed unmatched. Germline loops: CDR1 SGHKS, CDR2 YYEKEE (reference sequence). The CDR3 runs to 18 residues. The receptor was isolated from a woman between 40 and 55 years old with acute COVID-19. The chain carries TRBV5-5 and TRBJ2-5; TRBD2 aligns across 14 bases. The source material was PBMCs or T cells enriched from blood (not recorded which). The CDR3 DNA reads TGTGCCAGCAGCTTGGCGACTAGCGGGGGGGCAAGCAGGGAGACCCAGTACTTC. Its translation is CASSLATSGGASRETQYF. Looking up the rest from reference TRBV5-5 and TRBJ2-5 gives the full variable domain: DAGVTQSPTHLIKTRGQQVTLRCSPISGHKSVSWYQQVLGQGPQFIFQYYEKEERGRGNFPDRFSARQFPNYSSELNVNALLLGDSALYLCASSLATSGGASRETQYFGPGTRLLVL.